These 18 T cell receptor beta chains share one sample of origin, sequenced in a study of T cells in Graves' hyperthyroidism and ophthalmopathy. There were TCR beta CDR3 regions amplified from RNA transcripts. Researchers ran a first-round RT-PCR on the TCR CDR3 using the HTBI primer set. TCRdb re-called the multiplex PCR reads through MiXCR, storing one row per CDR3 protein. The sample has 490,000 or so distinct CDR3 sequences, about 16% seen once. Sequencing was done on a sample of blood. Source of these receptors: a woman aged 30 to 39 with Graves' ophthalmopathy.

This clonotype was picked up one time. The V and J genes are TRBV6-4 and TRBJ2-3; 9 bases align to TRBD2. This CDR3 is 13 amino acids long. V was pared by 0 bases and J by 14 bases, with 6 bases of the junction left unmatched. Germline values: CDR1 MRHNA, CDR2 SNTAGT. This chain's CDR3 is CASSDSMGLALYF. CDR3 nucleotides: TGTGCCAGCAGTGACTCTATGGGACTAGCTCTGTATTTT.

The chain employs TRBV20-1 and TRBJ2-7; TRBD1 or TRBD2 may be the D gene (5 bases each). The CDR3 sequence is 17 residues long. Trimming pared 6 bases from V and 3 bases from J, leaving 27 bases between. Germline-derived CDR1 and CDR2 are DFQATT and SNEGSKA (reference sequence). The CDR3 sequence is CSAQFPQPLAGSYEQYF. CDR3 nucleotides: TGCAGTGCGCAATTCCCCCAACCACTGGCAGGGAGCTACGAGCAGTACTTC.

There are a few counts of this clonotype. The rearrangement links TRBV6-4 to TRBJ2-7; the D call may be TRBD1 or TRBD2 (5 bases each). Germline values: CDR1 MRHNA, CDR2 SNTAGT. This CDR3 region has 15 residues. Trimming left V 10 bases short and J 7 bases short, with 26 bases between. CDR3 sequence (DNA): TGTGCCACATCCCAGGGCCTCAGGGAGTCTTGTGAGCAGTACTTC. It translates to CATSQGLRESCEQYF.

This clonotype showed up many times. V is TRBV20-1 and J is TRBJ1-4, with 7 positions matching TRBD1. The germline V gene encodes CDR1 DFQATT and CDR2 SNEGSKA (reference sequence). There are 15 residues in the CDR3. With V trimmed by 5 bases and J by 5 bases, 11 bases remained unmatched. The CDR3 reads CSAPSKTGLNEKLFF. DNA of the CDR3: TGCAGTGCTCCATCGAAGACAGGGCTCAATGAAAAACTGTTTTTT.

This clonotype was seen repeatedly, ten times or more. The V and J genes are TRBV28 and TRBJ1-1; 9 nucleotides match TRBD1. Germline CDR1 MDHEN, CDR2 SYDVKM. J lost 7 bases, V lost 4 bases, and 10 bases had no gene match. CDR3 size: 15 residues. This CDR3 reads CASSYAGQGNDEAFF. CDR3 nucleotide sequence: TGTGCCAGCAGTTACGCGGGACAGGGAAACGATGAAGCTTTCTTT.

The V and J genes are TRBV5-6 and TRBJ2-5, with D perhaps matching TRBD2 (6 bases). Germline V lookup: CDR1 SGHDT, CDR2 YYEEEE. V was shortened by 2 bases and J by 5 bases, with 16 bases between the two germline ends. The CDR3 has 15 residues. For the CDR3, the DNA is TGTGCCAGCAGCTTCCTCGGGAGAGTAAGGGAGACCCAGTACTTC. As protein: CASSFLGRVRETQYF.

Only a few counts were recorded for this clonotype. V is TRBV4-3 and J is TRBJ2-3, with D possibly TRBD1 on 6 matching bases. CDR1 LGHNA and CDR2 YSLEER come from the germline V gene. The CDR3 has 15 amino acids. Trimming pared 4 bases from V and 0 bases from J, leaving 11 bases between. The CDR3 protein is CASSPYRDSTDTQYF. The DNA of the CDR3 is TGCGCCAGCAGCCCATACAGGGATAGCACAGATACGCAGTATTTT.

In this sample, this clonotype turned up many times. The chain joins TRBV20-1 to TRBJ2-1; TRBD2 aligns across 8 bases. CDR1 and CDR2 (germline): DFQATT, SNEGSKA (reference sequence). This CDR3 spans 15 amino acids. The junction had 5 bases not matched to a gene; V was cut back by 4 bases and J by 0 bases. This CDR3 reads CSAKPLAGSYNEQFF. Written as DNA, the CDR3 is TGCAGTGCTAAACCCCTAGCGGGCTCCTACAATGAGCAGTTCTTC.

This clonotype occurred a few times. V is TRBV20-1 and J is TRBJ2-7, with 10 bases matching TRBD1. V lost 0 bases, J lost 0 bases, and 5 bases stayed unmatched. Per the germline V gene, CDR1 is DFQATT and CDR2 is SNEGSKA (reference sequence). The CDR3 is 16 amino acids. CDR3 coding DNA: TGCAGTGCTAGAGATTTGACAGGGGGCGTCTCCTACGAGCAGTACTTC. Translation gives CSARDLTGGVSYEQYF.

The chain links TRBV6-6 to TRBJ1-6, with a tentative D call TRBD1 (5 bases). This CDR3 spans 15 amino acids. CDR1 and CDR2 from the germline V gene are MNHNY and SVGAGI (reference sequence). The ends were cut back, 2 bases at V and 9 bases at J, with 14 bases in the middle. CDR3 DNA: TGTGCCAGCAGTTACATGCGGGGCGGAGGTTCACCCCTCCACTTT. The encoded protein is CASSYMRGGGSPLHF.

This clonotype was picked up a small number of times. The chain is built from TRBV27 and TRBJ1-5, with a possible D match to TRBD1 (5 bases). V lost 5 bases and J 7 bases, leaving 15 bases between the germline ends. This CDR3 region has 14 residues. Germline V gene sequence: CDR1 MNHEY, CDR2 SMNVEV (reference sequence). This chain's CDR3 is CASSPWGGDQPQHF. The CDR3 region has the DNA TGTGCCAGCAGTCCCTGGGGAGGGGACCAGCCCCAGCATTTT.

The CDR3 nucleotides are TGTGCCATCAGTGGGGGACAGGGAGAAAAACTGTTTTTT. Encoded protein: CAISGGQGEKLFF. V usage is TRBV10-3 and J usage is TRBJ1-4; TRBD1 matches at 9 bases. The CDR3 is 13 amino acids. CDR1 and CDR2 (germline): ENHRY, SYGVKD. The junction had 2 bases not matched to a gene; V was cut back by 4 bases and J by 8 bases.

This clonotype was recorded at least ten times. V and J are TRBV10-3 and TRBJ2-5; 8 bases agree with TRBD1. J was trimmed by 5 bases and V by 0 bases; bases with no gene match: 11. The CDR3 contains 17 residues. Germline V gene sequence: CDR1 ENHRY, CDR2 SYGVKD. The CDR3 spells CAISESDRQGRAETQYF. DNA for the CDR3: TGTGCCATCAGTGAGTCTGACCGACAGGGGCGGGCGGAGACCCAGTACTTC.

This clonotype was counted ten times or more. The CDR3 region is CASSEALAGGELFF. CDR3 sequence (DNA): TGTGCCAGCAGTGAAGCGCTGGCGGGAGGGGAGCTGTTTTTT. The rearrangement links TRBV2 to TRBJ2-2, with a possible D match to TRBD2 (6 bases). Germline CDR1 and CDR2: SNHLY and FYNNEI. The CDR3 has 14 amino acids. The V end was cut by 0 bases, the J end by 8 bases, with 10 bases between. Looking up the rest from reference TRBV2 and TRBJ2-2 gives the full variable domain: EPEVTQTPSHQVTQMGQEVILRCVPISNHLYFYWYRQILGQKVEFLVSFYNNEISEKSEIFDDQFSVERPDGSNFTLKIRSTKLEDSAMYFCASSEALAGGELFFGEGSRLTVL.

The chain uses TRBV4-3 and TRBJ2-3; no definite D call. Trimming took 0 bases from V and 1 from J, leaving 8 bases between them. CDR1 is LGHNA and CDR2 is YSLEER in the germline V gene. The CDR3 loop spans 15 amino acids. The CDR3 nucleotides read TGCGCCAGCAGCCAAGATATGGTGGGCACAGATACGCAGTATTTT. Translating it yields CASSQDMVGTDTQYF.

This clonotype was seen a few times. The V call is TRBV27, the J call TRBJ2-7; 7 positions match TRBD2. Trimming took 3 bases from V and 9 from J; bases not matched to a gene: 11. CDR3 length: 14 amino acids. Germline V gene data show CDR1 as MNHEY and CDR2 as SMNVEV (reference sequence). Here the CDR3 DNA reads TGTGCCAGCAGTTTGGGGGGGGGGTCGAATTCGCAGTACTTC. It specifies CASSLGGGSNSQYF.

The chain is built from TRBV28 and TRBJ2-1; 9 bases line up with TRBD2. Germline CDR1 reads MDHEN; CDR2 reads SYDVKM. J gave up 2 bases and V 7 bases, and 3 bases lay outside the gene matches. The CDR3 spans 14 residues. The CDR3 DNA follows: TGTGCCAGCAACATAGCGGGGGCCTACAATGAGCAGTTCTTC. Amino acids: CASNIAGAYNEQFF.

The gene calls are TRBV9 and TRBJ2-1, with TRBD2 identical over 11 bases. Germline assignment: CDR1 SGDLS and CDR2 YYNGEE. V lost 3 bases, J lost 10 bases, and 12 bases stayed unmatched. This CDR3 spans 16 amino acids. This CDR3 reads CASSGLLAGGPQEQFF. The CDR3 bases are TGTGCCAGCAGCGGGCTTTTAGCGGGAGGGCCCCAGGAGCAGTTCTTC. Looking up the rest from reference TRBV9 and TRBJ2-1 gives the full variable domain: DSGVTQTPKHLITATGQRVTLRCSPRSGDLSVYWYQQSLDQGLQFLIQYYNGEERAKGNILERFSAQQFPDLHSELNLSSLELGDSALYFCASSGLLAGGPQEQFFGPGTRLTVL.